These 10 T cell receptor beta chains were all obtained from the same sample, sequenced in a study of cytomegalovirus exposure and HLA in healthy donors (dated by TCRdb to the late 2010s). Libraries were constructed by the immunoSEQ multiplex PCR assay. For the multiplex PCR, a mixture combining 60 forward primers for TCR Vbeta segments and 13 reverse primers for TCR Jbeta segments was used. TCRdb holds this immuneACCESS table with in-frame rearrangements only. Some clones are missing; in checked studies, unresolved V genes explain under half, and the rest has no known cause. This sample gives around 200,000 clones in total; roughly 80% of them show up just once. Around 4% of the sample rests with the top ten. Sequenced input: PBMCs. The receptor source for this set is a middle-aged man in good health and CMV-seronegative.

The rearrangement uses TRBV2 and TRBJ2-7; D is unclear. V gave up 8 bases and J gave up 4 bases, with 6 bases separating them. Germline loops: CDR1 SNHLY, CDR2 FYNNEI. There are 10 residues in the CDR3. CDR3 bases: TGTGCCAGCGGGCGTTACGAGCAGTACTTC. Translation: CASGRYEQYF.

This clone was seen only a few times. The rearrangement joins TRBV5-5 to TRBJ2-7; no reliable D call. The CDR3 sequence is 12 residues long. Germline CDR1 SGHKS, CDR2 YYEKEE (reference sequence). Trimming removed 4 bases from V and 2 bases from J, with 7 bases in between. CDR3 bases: TGTGCCAGCAGCGCCTCGGCCTACGAGCAGTACTTC. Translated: CASSASAYEQYF.

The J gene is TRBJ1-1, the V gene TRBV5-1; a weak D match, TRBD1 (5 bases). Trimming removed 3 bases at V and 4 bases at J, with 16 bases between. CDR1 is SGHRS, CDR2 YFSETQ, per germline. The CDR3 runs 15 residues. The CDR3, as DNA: TGCGCCAGCAGCTGGACACGCAGTCCCCTCACTGAAGCTTTCTTT. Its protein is CASSWTRSPLTEAFF.

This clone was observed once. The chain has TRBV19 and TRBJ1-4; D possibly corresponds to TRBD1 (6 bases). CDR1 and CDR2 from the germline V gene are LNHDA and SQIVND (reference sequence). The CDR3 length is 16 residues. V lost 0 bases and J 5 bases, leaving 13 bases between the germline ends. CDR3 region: CASSIESHRVNEKLFF. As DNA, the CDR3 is TGTGCCAGTAGTATAGAATCGCACAGGGTCAATGAAAAACTGTTTTTT.

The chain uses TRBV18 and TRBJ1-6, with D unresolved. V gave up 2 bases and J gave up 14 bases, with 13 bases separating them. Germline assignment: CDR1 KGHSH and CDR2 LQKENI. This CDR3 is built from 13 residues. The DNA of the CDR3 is TGTGCCAGCTCACCAGGTGTAGAATTCACCCTCCACTTT. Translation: CASSPGVEFTLHF.

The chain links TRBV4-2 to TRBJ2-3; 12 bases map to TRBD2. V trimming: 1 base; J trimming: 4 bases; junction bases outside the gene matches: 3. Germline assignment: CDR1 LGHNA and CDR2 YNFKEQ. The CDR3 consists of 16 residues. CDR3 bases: TGTGCCAGCAGCCAAGCTCTAGCGGGGGGGCCAGATACGCAGTATTTT. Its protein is CASSQALAGGPDTQYF.

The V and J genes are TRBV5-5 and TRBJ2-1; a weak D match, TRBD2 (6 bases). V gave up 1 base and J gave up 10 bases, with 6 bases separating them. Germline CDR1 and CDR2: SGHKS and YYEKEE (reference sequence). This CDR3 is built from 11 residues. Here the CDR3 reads CASSLSGEQFF. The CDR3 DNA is TGTGCCAGCAGCTTGAGCGGGGAGCAGTTCTTC.

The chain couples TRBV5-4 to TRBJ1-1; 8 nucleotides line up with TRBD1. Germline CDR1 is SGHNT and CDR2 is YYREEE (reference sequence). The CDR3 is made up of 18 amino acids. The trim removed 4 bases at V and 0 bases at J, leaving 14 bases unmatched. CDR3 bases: TGTGCCAGCAGCGACGAACAGGGGGGGCCGTTCATGAACACTGAAGCTTTCTTT. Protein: CASSDEQGGPFMNTEAFF.

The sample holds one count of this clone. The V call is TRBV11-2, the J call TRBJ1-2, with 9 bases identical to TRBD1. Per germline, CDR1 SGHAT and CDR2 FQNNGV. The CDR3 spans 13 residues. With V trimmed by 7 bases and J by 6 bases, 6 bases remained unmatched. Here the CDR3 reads CASTLDRGDGYTF. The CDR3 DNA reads TGTGCCAGCACCCTAGACAGGGGGGATGGCTACACCTTC.

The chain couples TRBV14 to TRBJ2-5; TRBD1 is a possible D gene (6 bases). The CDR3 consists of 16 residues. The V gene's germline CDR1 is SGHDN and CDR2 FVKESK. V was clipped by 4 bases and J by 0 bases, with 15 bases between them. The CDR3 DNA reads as TGTGCCAGCAGCCTCCCCGGACAGTGGTACCAAGAGACCCAGTACTTC. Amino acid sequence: CASSLPGQWYQETQYF.